Described below is a single T cell receptor beta chain sequence and its context. These data are taken from a study of B cell selection in AIRE deficiency. The sorted conventional CD4 T cells were gated as CD4+CD127+. The V gene's germline CDR1 is PRHDT and CDR2 FYEKMQ (reference sequence). V dropped 4 bases and J dropped 15; count of bases not matched to a gene: 17. The CDR3 extends over 17 amino acids. Method: immunoSEQ multiplex PCR; TCRdb's copy keeps in-frame clones and lacks some. Of 20,000 to 30,000 clones in the sample, just under 97% were seen once. This sequence was found in a human donor with AIRE deficiency. This chain connects TRBV13 to TRBJ2-1; 14 nucleotides match TRBD2. Material for sequencing was conventional CD4+ T cells sorted from PBMCs. Here the CDR3 DNA reads TGTGCCAGCAGCTCCTACGAGAGGGGGACTAGCGGGAGTTGGCCGTTCTTC. Translating it yields CASSSYERGTSGSWPFF.